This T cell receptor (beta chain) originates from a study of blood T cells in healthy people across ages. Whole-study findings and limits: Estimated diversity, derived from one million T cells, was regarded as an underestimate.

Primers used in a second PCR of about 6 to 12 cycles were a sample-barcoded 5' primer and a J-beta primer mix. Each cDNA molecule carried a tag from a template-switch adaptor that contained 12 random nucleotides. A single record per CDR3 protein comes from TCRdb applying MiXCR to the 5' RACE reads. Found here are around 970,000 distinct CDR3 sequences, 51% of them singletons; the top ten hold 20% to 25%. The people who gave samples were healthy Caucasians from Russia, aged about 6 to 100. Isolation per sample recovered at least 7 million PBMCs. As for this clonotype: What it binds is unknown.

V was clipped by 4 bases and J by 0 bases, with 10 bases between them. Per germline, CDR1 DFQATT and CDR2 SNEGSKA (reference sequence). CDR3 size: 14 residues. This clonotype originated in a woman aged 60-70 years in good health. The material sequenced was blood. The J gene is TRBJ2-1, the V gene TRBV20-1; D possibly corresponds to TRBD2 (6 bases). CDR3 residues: CSAIHGGSYNEQFF. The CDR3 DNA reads TGCAGTGCTATTCACGGGGGCTCCTACAATGAGCAGTTCTTC.